Shown below are 29 T cell receptor beta chains from a single sample sequenced in a study of cytomegalovirus exposure and HLA in healthy donors. The PCR was carried out with 60 Vbeta primers and 13 Jbeta primers. Method: immunoSEQ multiplex PCR; TCRdb's copy keeps in-frame clones and lacks some. Reported are around 160,000 clones; the ten largest clones contain around 1.5%. Sequenced sample: PBMCs. These receptors were taken from a woman aged 45 to 65 in good health and CMV-seronegative.

The genes are TRBV7-6 and TRBJ2-7, with 9 bases identical to TRBD1. The ends lost 4 bases at V and 3 bases at J; junction bases unmatched: 7. The CDR3 runs to 15 residues. From germline, CDR1 is SGHVS and CDR2 FNYEAQ. The DNA for the CDR3 is TGTGCCAGCAGCTCAGCCGGGACAGGGTACTACGAGCAGTACTTC. It is translated as CASSSAGTGYYEQYF.

V gene TRBV21-1 combines with J gene TRBJ2-7; TRBD1, the D gene given by the table, was not confirmed from the DNA. TRBV21-1 is deemed a pseudogene. The CDR3 loop spans 15 amino acids. The CDR3 reads CASSIGPCTTYEQYF. CDR3 bases: TGTGCCAGCAGCATTGGGCCCTGCACGACCTACGAGCAGTACTTC.

The CDR3 DNA reads as TGTGCCAGCAGCATCCGGGGGGGGTTAGACACCGGGGAGCTGTTTTTT. This translates into CASSIRGGLDTGELFF. This chain uses TRBV9 with TRBJ2-2; TRBD2 matches 8 bases. Unmatched junction bases numbered 8, after V lost 4 bases and J lost 3 bases. In germline, CDR1 is SGDLS, CDR2 YYNGEE. CDR3 length equals 16 residues.

This chain connects TRBV7-9 to TRBJ2-7, with TRBD2 matching over 7 bases. The germline gives CDR1 SEHNR, CDR2 FQNEAQ (reference sequence). V dropped 4 bases and J dropped 0; count of bases not matched to a gene: 6. CDR3 size: 15 residues. CDR3 sequence (DNA): TGTGCCAGCAGCTCTAGCGGCGCGAGCTCCTACGAGCAGTACTTC. Protein product: CASSSSGASSYEQYF.

The genes are TRBV6-1 and TRBJ2-7; 8 nucleotides match TRBD2. J lost 3 bases, V lost 6 bases, and 10 bases had no gene match. The germline gives CDR1 MNHNS, CDR2 SASEGT. The CDR3 runs 15 residues. The CDR3 reads CASSRGGPSIYEQYF. The DNA for the CDR3 is TGTGCCAGCAGCCGGGGGGGCCCCTCAATCTACGAGCAGTACTTC.

The chain carries TRBV6-7 and TRBJ2-1, with D possibly being TRBD2 (5 bases). TRBV6-7 is an ORF; its function is uncertain. The ends were cut back, 0 bases at V and 12 bases at J, with 9 bases in the middle. This CDR3 contains 12 residues. The CDR3 loop is CASSYSRTAQFF. CDR3 bases: TGTGCCAGCAGTTACTCAAGGACTGCGCAGTTCTTC.

The rearrangement links TRBV18 to TRBJ2-3; D gene unclear. Trimming took off 3 bases at V and 3 bases at J, with 4 bases between the two ends. The CDR3 loop spans 12 amino acids. CDR1 and CDR2 from the germline V gene are KGHSH and LQKENI. The CDR3 DNA follows: TGTGCCAGCTCACCGGAGACAGATACGCAGTATTTT. This sequence encodes CASSPETDTQYF.

The genes are TRBV25-1 and TRBJ2-1; tentatively, D is TRBD1 (5 bases). The CDR3 has 17 residues. CDR1 is MGHDK and CDR2 is SYGVNS in the germline V gene. V shed 3 bases and J shed 0 bases, with 15 bases lying between them. DNA for the CDR3: TGTGCCAGCAGTGACTTTTCGAGACAGAGCTCCTACAATGAGCAGTTCTTC. The encoded protein is CASSDFSRQSSYNEQFF.

The V gene is TRBV5-6, the J gene TRBJ1-1, with a possible D match to TRBD1 (6 bases). V lost 5 bases to trimming and J lost 3 bases, with 11 bases between them. This CDR3 has 13 residues. Germline V gene lookup returns CDR1 SGHDT and CDR2 YYEEEE. The CDR3: CASSRTVDTEAFF. In nucleotides, the CDR3 is TGTGCCAGCAGTAGGACAGTTGACACTGAAGCTTTCTTT.

V gene TRBV28 combines with J gene TRBJ2-6; D is perhaps TRBD1 (6 bases). The V and J ends lost 5 bases and 1 base respectively, with 12 bases between them. The germline V gene encodes CDR1 MDHEN and CDR2 SYDVKM. This CDR3 contains 16 residues. The CDR3 nucleotides are TGTGCCAGCAGTCTACTACAGGGTTCTGGGGCCAACGTCCTGACTTTC. As protein: CASSLLQGSGANVLTF.

The chain is built from TRBV11-3 and TRBJ2-3, with a weak D call TRBD2 (6 bases). The CDR3 runs to 14 residues. The germline V gene has CDR1 SGHNT and CDR2 YENEEA. V was shortened by 5 bases and J by 0 bases, with 9 bases between the two germline ends. This CDR3 is CASSAGPSTDTQYF. In nucleotides, the CDR3 is TGTGCCAGCAGCGCGGGACCTAGCACAGATACGCAGTATTTT.

The CDR3 region has the DNA TGTGCCAGCATCAGCCCCTACAGGTGTGAAGCTTTCTTT. Translated, it gives CASISPYRCEAFF. V usage is TRBV6-5 and J usage is TRBJ1-1; a weak D match, TRBD1 (5 bases). Per the germline V gene, CDR1 is MNHEY and CDR2 is SVGAGI. V lost 7 bases, J lost 7 bases, and 16 bases lay in between. The CDR3 covers 13 residues.

The rearrangement links TRBV7-3 to TRBJ2-2, with D possibly TRBD1 on 6 matching bases. This CDR3 comprises 15 residues. Germline CDR1 is SGHTA and CDR2 is FQGTGA. Trimming stripped 2 bases from V and 4 bases from J, with 11 bases between. CDR3 protein: CASSLALGATGELFF. CDR3 nucleotide sequence: TGTGCCAGCAGCTTAGCTCTGGGGGCCACCGGGGAGCTGTTTTTT.

The genes are TRBV28 and TRBJ1-4, with D perhaps TRBD1 (5 bases). This CDR3 has 13 amino acids. Trimming pared 11 bases from V and 4 bases from J, leaving 14 bases between. Germline V CDR1 and CDR2: MDHEN, SYDVKM. The CDR3, as DNA: TGTGCCGGGAACAGGAATTATAATGAAAAACTGTTTTTT. Its protein is CAGNRNYNEKLFF.

The chain joins TRBV30 to TRBJ1-5; D gene ambiguous. CDR3 length: 14 residues. Germline lookup yields CDR1 GTSNPN and CDR2 SVGIG (reference sequence). The ends were cut back, 2 bases at V and 7 bases at J, with 15 bases in the middle. The CDR3 nucleotides are TGTGCCTGGAGTCTTCAGACTTTAACCCAGCCCCAGCATTTT. Its translation: CAWSLQTLTQPQHF. The full variable domain, rest sourced from reference TRBV30 and TRBJ1-5, is SQTIHQWPATLVQPVGSPLSLECTVEGTSNPNLYWYRQAAGRGLQLLFYSVGIGQISSEVPQNLSASRPQDRQFILSSKKLLLSDSGFYLCAWSLQTLTQPQHFGDGTRLSIL.

A note on this clone: A junction boundary mismatches the germline segment, possibly from a read error. The genes are TRBV7-2 and TRBJ1-5; 10 nucleotides agree with TRBD1. The CDR3 length is 17 residues. CDR1 and CDR2 from the germline V gene are SGHTA and FQGNSA. The CDR3 loop reads CASSLVGQGYSNQPQHF. The CDR3 DNA is TGTGCCAGCAGTTTAGTGGGACAGGGGTATAGCAATCAGCCCCAGCATTTT.

V and J are TRBV5-1 and TRBJ1-1; D is uncertain. Germline V gene lookup returns CDR1 SGHRS and CDR2 YFSETQ. Trimming shortened V by 0 bases and J by 0 bases, and 9 bases separated the two germline ends. The CDR3 length is 15 residues. The CDR3 protein is CASSLAVSLNTEAFF. As DNA, the CDR3 is TGCGCCAGCAGCTTGGCTGTCAGTTTGAACACTGAAGCTTTCTTT. Full variable domain (outside the CDR3, taken from reference TRBV5-1 and TRBJ1-1): KAGVTQTPRYLIKTRGQQVTLSCSPISGHRSVSWYQQTPGQGLQFLFEYFSETQRNKGNFPGRFSGRQFSNSRSEMNVSTLELGDSALYLCASSLAVSLNTEAFFGQGTRLTVV.

The chain combines TRBV28 with TRBJ2-7, with 8 bases identical to TRBD1. The junction had 13 bases not matched to a gene; V was cut back by 2 bases and J by 7 bases. The CDR3 totals 16 residues. The germline V gene encodes CDR1 MDHEN and CDR2 SYDVKM. This CDR3 is CASSLGTWQGAREQYF. Here the CDR3 DNA reads TGTGCCAGCAGTTTAGGAACTTGGCAGGGGGCGCGAGAGCAGTACTTC.

This sequence joins TRBV5-4 and TRBJ2-2; tentatively, D is TRBD2 (6 bases). This CDR3 has 15 amino acids. Germline V lookup: CDR1 SGHNT, CDR2 YYREEE (reference sequence). Trimming removed 6 bases from V and 3 bases from J, with 15 bases in between. CDR3 sequence (DNA): TGTGCCAGCAACCAAGGAGGGAGTTACACCGGGGAGCTGTTTTTT. Translated: CASNQGGSYTGELFF. Together with reference TRBV5-4 and TRBJ2-2, the CDR3 gives the full variable domain: ETGVTQSPTHLIKTRGQQVTLRCSSQSGHNTVSWYQQALGQGPQFIFQYYREEENGRGNFPPRFSGLQFPNYSSELNVNALELDDSALYLCASNQGGSYTGELFFGEGSRLTVL.

The gene calls are TRBV7-2 and TRBJ2-7, with 11 bases identical to TRBD2. Per germline, CDR1 SGHTA and CDR2 FQGNSA. V was clipped by 1 base and J by 3 bases; unmatched bases: 5. CDR3 size: 16 residues. The CDR3 region is CASSLGLAGSGYEQYF. The CDR3 region has the DNA TGTGCCAGCAGCTTAGGACTAGCGGGATCCGGCTACGAGCAGTACTTC.

V usage is TRBV28 and J usage is TRBJ2-2, with 7 bases lining up with TRBD1. Germline trimming cut 6 bases from V and 5 bases from J; bases unmatched to any gene: 6. Germline CDR1 and CDR2: MDHEN and SYDVKM. The CDR3 covers 14 residues. The CDR3 sequence is CASRPGQQTGELFF. CDR3 coding DNA: TGTGCCAGCAGGCCGGGACAGCAAACCGGGGAGCTGTTTTTT.

The chain couples TRBV7-9 to TRBJ1-1; no reliable D call. Trimming left V 3 bases short and J 4 bases short, with 12 bases between. The CDR3 has 14 residues. Germline V gene lookup returns CDR1 SEHNR and CDR2 FQNEAQ (reference sequence). CDR3 DNA: TGTGCCAGCAGCTTCGGAGGGCTGATCACTGAAGCTTTCTTT. Translating it yields CASSFGGLITEAFF.

CDR3 residues: CASRFSGTQNTEAFF. CDR3 bases: TGCGCCAGCAGATTCTCCGGGACACAGAACACTGAAGCTTTCTTT. V is TRBV5-1 and J is TRBJ1-1; maybe TRBD1 (6 bases). Germline assignment: CDR1 SGHRS and CDR2 YFSETQ. This CDR3 has 15 residues. The V gene lost 5 bases and the J gene lost 1 base, with 15 bases spanning the gap.

The chain is built from TRBV7-2 and TRBJ1-6, with 7 nucleotides matching TRBD1. With 1 base clipped from V and 9 bases from J, the junction kept 3 bases outside the gene matches. CDR3 length: 14 residues. Germline V gene lookup returns CDR1 SGHTA and CDR2 FQGNSA. This CDR3 is CASSLGQGGSPLHF. The DNA for the CDR3 is TGTGCCAGCAGCTTAGGGCAGGGGGGTTCACCCCTCCACTTT.

The chain carries TRBV11-1 and TRBJ2-5; no reliable D call. This CDR3 has 17 residues. Germline CDR1 and CDR2: SGHAT and FQDESV (reference sequence). Trimming shortened V by 0 bases and J by 3 bases, and 17 bases separated the two germline ends. The CDR3 loop is CASSLAAGSLGEETQYF. The CDR3 DNA follows: TGTGCCAGCAGCTTAGCGGCAGGTTCCTTGGGTGAAGAGACCCAGTACTTC.

This chain joins TRBV9 and TRBJ1-2; the D gene is possibly TRBD1 (6 bases). The V and J ends lost 4 bases and 4 bases respectively, with 17 bases between them. The CDR3 spans 15 residues. Germline lookup yields CDR1 SGDLS and CDR2 YYNGEE. The CDR3 here is CASSRTQGRGYGYTF. DNA of the CDR3: TGTGCCAGCAGCAGAACACAGGGACGCGGCTATGGCTACACCTTC. Full variable domain (remainder filled in from reference TRBV9 and TRBJ1-2): DSGVTQTPKHLITATGQRVTLRCSPRSGDLSVYWYQQSLDQGLQFLIQYYNGEERAKGNILERFSAQQFPDLHSELNLSSLELGDSALYFCASSRTQGRGYGYTFGSGTRLTVV.

In nucleotides, the CDR3 is TGTGCCAGCAGGCAACCAAATTTGGGGGGACGAGGCAATCAGCCCCAGCATTTT. Its translation: CASRQPNLGGRGNQPQHF. The rearrangement uses TRBV2 and TRBJ1-5; tentative D call: TRBD1 (5 bases). CDR3 length: 18 residues. CDR1 and CDR2 (germline): SNHLY, FYNNEI. The ends were cut back, 6 bases at V and 2 bases at J, with 23 bases in the middle.

As DNA, the CDR3 is TGCGCCAGCAGCCGAGGGGAGGCAGGGGGTTTGGAGCAGTTCTTC. Its protein is CASSRGEAGGLEQFF. The chain links TRBV5-1 to TRBJ2-1; a possible D gene is TRBD1 (7 bases). The CDR3 spans 15 residues. V shed 4 bases and J shed 10 bases, with 21 bases lying between them. The germline V gene has CDR1 SGHRS and CDR2 YFSETQ.

The rearrangement joins TRBV7-3 to TRBJ2-1; 9 positions match TRBD1. Germline values: CDR1 SGHTA, CDR2 FQGTGA. CDR3 size: 18 residues. V lost 1 base and J lost 7; bases outside the gene matches: 14. CDR3 amino acids: CASSLNGVSGQGVNEQFF. The CDR3 DNA reads TGTGCCAGCAGCTTAAATGGGGTTTCGGGACAGGGCGTTAATGAGCAGTTCTTC.